This T cell receptor beta chain is from a study of T cells after yellow fever vaccination (dated by TCRdb to between 2018 and 2020). With regard to the full study: The SMART-Seq v4 Ultra Low Input RNA kit was used to prepare libraries from fractions with low cell numbers. To follow T-cell clones before and after primary and booster YFV17D yellow fever vaccination, bulk TCR alpha and beta repertoires were sequenced over time. The cohort comprised two healthy male donors, one aged 18 to 30 and one aged 30 to 40 years. Blood was collected at multiple timepoints before and after primary and secondary immunization, and bulk PBMC replicates and cell subsets were isolated. Overall study outcomes, separate from this receptor: Most clones expanded after primary vaccination were re-detected after the booster (around 96% of CD4 and roughly 85% of CD8), suggesting broad memory maintenance. Because only a couple of donors were included in the study, the extent to which the findings can be generalized is limited. FACS-sorted repertoires could contain abundant contaminating clonotypes from the bulk population, so computational filtering was required. A small share of clonotypes occurred in both CD4 and CD8 compartments, likely arising from convergent recombination. The secondary T-cell response was weaker than the primary response but faster, peaking on day 5 instead of day 15.

Instrument used: Illumina NovaSeq 6000. TCR cDNA was synthesized by 5'RACE template switching, which introduced a universal primer site and unique molecular identifiers. cDNA synthesis was primed from both the TCR alpha and TCR beta constant segments. Library amplification involved two PCR steps, and the second step added sample barcodes and sequencing adapters. Sequencing of libraries was done on Illumina HiSeq 2500 (2x100 bp) or NovaSeq (2x150 bp). Concerning the study's data processing: Reads were demultiplexed and collapsed into UMI consensus sequences with MIGEC, and V(D)J alignment was performed with MiXCR. Vaccine-responding clonotypes were identified with edgeR using replicate PBMC samples, with FDR below 0.01 and a log2 fold change above 5 up to day 15 being required. Bulk clonotypes were assigned CD4 or CD8 identity according to which sequenced CD4 or CD8 repertoire held them at higher abundance. TCRdb handled the public reads itself, with Q25 trimming in fastp and clone calling in MiXCR, and kept productive beta chains. One record per CDR3 amino acid sequence lists the most common genes and DNA. The V and J calls and clone size are TCRdb's, not the authors'. This sample is represented by hundreds of thousands of distinct CDR3 sequences; around 3.6% of them were singletons. The top ten clonotypes cover less than 25% of the sample.

In this sample, this clonotype turned up many times. Which antigen it targets is not known. Base quality data are lacking; no much larger clone is found one base away. At the junction V is shortened by 1 base and J by 5 bases, with 17 bases in between. Inclusive of the bounding cysteine and phenylalanine, the CDR3 is 16 residues long. Only the CDR3 part of the read is kept: 48 bases, read in frame from the first base. Reading the germline V gene gives CDR1 LGHNT and CDR2 FRNRAP. The treatment or condition tag for this specimen amounts to: live attenuated yellow fever vaccine strain. At each blood-draw timepoint, two biological replicates of bulk PBMCs were obtained. A standard Ficoll-Paque protocol was used to isolate PBMCs from peripheral blood. TriZol was used to extract RNA from bulk PBMCs, CD4 and CD8 fractions, and dextramer-positive and dextramer-negative fractions.

The clonotype was recovered from a man younger than 30 who received the YFV17D yellow fever vaccine. The sample consisted of PBMCs, taken on the day of the yellow fever booster vaccination. The chain is assembled from TRBV12-5 and TRBJ2-5; the D segment might be TRBD1 or TRBD2, since each matches 5 bases. The nucleotide sequence reads TGTGCTAGTGGTTTGGACTTTGGGACGAGTGGGGAGACCCAGTACTTC. Its product reads: CASGLDFGTSGETQYF.